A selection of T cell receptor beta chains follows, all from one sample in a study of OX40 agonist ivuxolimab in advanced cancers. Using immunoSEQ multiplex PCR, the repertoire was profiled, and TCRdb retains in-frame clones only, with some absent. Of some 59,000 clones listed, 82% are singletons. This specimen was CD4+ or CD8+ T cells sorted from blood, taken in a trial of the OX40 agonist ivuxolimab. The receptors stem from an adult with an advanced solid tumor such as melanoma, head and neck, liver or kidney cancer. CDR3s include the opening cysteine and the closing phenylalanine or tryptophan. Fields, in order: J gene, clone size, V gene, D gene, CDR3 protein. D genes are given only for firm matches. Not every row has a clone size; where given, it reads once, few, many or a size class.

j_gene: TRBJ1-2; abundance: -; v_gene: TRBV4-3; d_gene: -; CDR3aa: CASSTGNYGYTF
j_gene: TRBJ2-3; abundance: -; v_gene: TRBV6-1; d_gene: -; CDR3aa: CASFRGDTQYF
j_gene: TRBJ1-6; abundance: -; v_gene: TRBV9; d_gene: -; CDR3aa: CASSVRQNNSPLHF
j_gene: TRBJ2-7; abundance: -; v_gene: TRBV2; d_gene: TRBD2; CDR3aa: CASSLPGGAVYEQYF
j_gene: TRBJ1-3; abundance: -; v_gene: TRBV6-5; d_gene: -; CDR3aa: CATKGEREVYF
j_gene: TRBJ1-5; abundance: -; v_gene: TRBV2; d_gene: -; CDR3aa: CASSSSTAQYNQPQHF
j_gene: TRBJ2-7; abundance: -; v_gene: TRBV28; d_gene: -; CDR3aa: CASSLSFEPYEQYF
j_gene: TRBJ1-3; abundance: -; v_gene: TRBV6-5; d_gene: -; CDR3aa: CASSPGLHSGNTIYF
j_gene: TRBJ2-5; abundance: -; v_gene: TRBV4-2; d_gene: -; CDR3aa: CASSHKDGGAETQYF
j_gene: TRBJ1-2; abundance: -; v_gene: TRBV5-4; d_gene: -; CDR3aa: CASSLGGGPPNYGYTF
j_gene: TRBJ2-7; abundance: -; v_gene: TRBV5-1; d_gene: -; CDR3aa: CASSLGELEQYF
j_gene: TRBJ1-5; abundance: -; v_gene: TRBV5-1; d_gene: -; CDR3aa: CASSLGDTLNQPQHF
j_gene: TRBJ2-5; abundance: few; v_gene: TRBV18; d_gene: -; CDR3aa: CASSSGPSRGTQYF